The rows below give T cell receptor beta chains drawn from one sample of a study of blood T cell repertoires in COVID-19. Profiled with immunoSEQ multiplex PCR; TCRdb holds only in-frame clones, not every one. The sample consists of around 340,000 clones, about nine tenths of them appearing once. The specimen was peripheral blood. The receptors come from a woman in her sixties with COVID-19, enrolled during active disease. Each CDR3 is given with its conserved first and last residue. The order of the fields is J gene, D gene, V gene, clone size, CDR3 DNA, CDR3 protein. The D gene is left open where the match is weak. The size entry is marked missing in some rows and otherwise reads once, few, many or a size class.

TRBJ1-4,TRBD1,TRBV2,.,TGTGCCAGCAGTGAACTCAGGGGGCGATTTGAAAAACTGTTTTTT,CASSELRGRFEKLFF
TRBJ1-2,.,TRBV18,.,TGTGCCAGCTCACCACTCGCCGGAGATTATGGCTACACCTTC,CASSPLAGDYGYTF
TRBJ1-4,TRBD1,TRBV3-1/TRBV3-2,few,TGTGCCAGCGGCAGGGGGGCCCGCGAAAAACTGTTTTTT,CASGRGAREKLFF
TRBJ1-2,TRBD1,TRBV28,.,TGTGCCAGCAGTGGGGGACAGCGGCTTAACTATGGCTACACCTTC,CASSGGQRLNYGYTF
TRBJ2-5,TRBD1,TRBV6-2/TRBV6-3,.,TGTGCCAGCAGTTACGCGGGACAGGTTGGGGAGACCCAGTACTTC,CASSYAGQVGETQYF
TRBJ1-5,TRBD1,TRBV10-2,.,TGCGCCAGCAGTGATATAGACAGGGGAGGCAATCAGCCCCAGCATTTT,CASSDIDRGGNQPQHF
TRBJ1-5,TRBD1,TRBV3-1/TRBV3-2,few,TGTGCCAGCGGACAGGTCAATCAGCCCCAGCATTTT,CASGQVNQPQHF
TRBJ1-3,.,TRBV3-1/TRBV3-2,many,TGTGCCAGCAGCCAGCTAGAGACAGGTCACTCTGGAAACACCATATATTTT,CASSQLETGHSGNTIYF
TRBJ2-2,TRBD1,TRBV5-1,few,TGCGCCAGCAAAAGCTTCTCACAGGGGGCTACCGGGGAGCTGTTTTTT,CASKSFSQGATGELFF
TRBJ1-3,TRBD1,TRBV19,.,TGTGCCAGTACGGTCGGACCGGGACAGAGAAACACCATATATTTT,CASTVGPGQRNTIYF
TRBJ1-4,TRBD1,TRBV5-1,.,TGCGCCAGCAAAGGACAGGGGGCATCGGCTAATGAAAAACTGTTTTTT,CASKGQGASANEKLFF
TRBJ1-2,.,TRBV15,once,TGTGCCACCAGCACCTCGCGGGACGGCCCTAACTATGGCTACACCTTC,CATSTSRDGPNYGYTF
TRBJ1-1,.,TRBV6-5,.,TGTGCCAGCAGATCAGGGTACACTGAAGCTTTCTTT,CASRSGYTEAFF
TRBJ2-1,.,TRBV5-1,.,TGCGCCAGCAGCCCTCCCGACAGGTCCTACAATGAGCAGTTCTTC,CASSPPDRSYNEQFF
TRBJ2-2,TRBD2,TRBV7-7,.,TGTGCCAGCAGCTTAACCACTAGCGGGGGGGCCACCGGGGAGCTGTTTTTT,CASSLTTSGGATGELFF
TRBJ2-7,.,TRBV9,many,TGTGCCAGCAGCGTGGCCACAGGGAGCTACGAGCAGTACTTC,CASSVATGSYEQYF
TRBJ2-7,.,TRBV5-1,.,TGCGCCAGCAGCTTGGCTTACGCTGGGGCTCACGAGCAGTACTTC,CASSLAYAGAHEQYF
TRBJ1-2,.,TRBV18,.,TGTGCCAGCTCACCAGCGACAGCCGACTACACCTTC,CASSPATADYTF
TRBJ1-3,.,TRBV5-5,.,TGTGCCAGCAGCTTGGCCGGGGGAACCATATATTTT,CASSLAGGTIYF
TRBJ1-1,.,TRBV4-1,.,TGCGCCAGCAGCCAAGCCAGGGATGACGCTGAAGCTTTCTTT,CASSQARDDAEAFF
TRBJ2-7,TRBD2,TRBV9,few,TGTGCCAGCAGCGTAGATAATAGCGGGGGCTACGAGCAGTACTTC,CASSVDNSGGYEQYF
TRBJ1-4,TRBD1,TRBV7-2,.,TGTGCCAGCAGCTTACGACAGGGGGGAACTAATGAAAAACTGTTTTTT,CASSLRQGGTNEKLFF
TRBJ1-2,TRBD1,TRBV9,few,TGTGCCAGCACCACCACAGGGGTAGGAGGCTACACCTTC,CASTTTGVGGYTF
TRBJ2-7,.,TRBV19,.,TGTGCCAGTAGTATGAAGGGGTCGGACTCCTACGAGCAGTACTTC,CASSMKGSDSYEQYF
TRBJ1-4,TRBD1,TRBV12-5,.,TGTGCTAGTGGCCCGACAGGGGCCCCAAATGAAAAACTGTTTTTT,CASGPTGAPNEKLFF
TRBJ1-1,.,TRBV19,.,TGTGCCAGTAGTATGTGGGACACCGGGGACACTGAAGCTTTCTTT,CASSMWDTGDTEAFF
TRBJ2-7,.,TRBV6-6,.,TGTGCCAGCGTAGGAACGCAGGGTTCATTCTACGAGCAGTACTTC,CASVGTQGSFYEQYF
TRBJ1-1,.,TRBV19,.,TGTGCCAGTAGAAGCAGGGGCCAGAACACTGAAGCTTTCTTT,CASRSRGQNTEAFF
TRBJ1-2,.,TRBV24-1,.,TGTGCCCGCGGGGGCGACTATGGCTACACCTTC,CARGGDYGYTF